This T cell receptor (beta chain) was sequenced during a study of graft-versus-host responses after intestinal transplantation. Comments on this clone: The target antigen is unknown.

Trimming took off 2 bases at V and 3 bases at J, with 7 bases between the two ends. CDR3 length equals 13 residues. Germline-derived CDR1 and CDR2 are LGHNA and YSLEER. Method: immunoSEQ multiplex PCR; TCRdb's copy keeps in-frame clones and lacks some. Of about 61,000 clones in the sample, almost 95% were seen once. This receptor was identified in a human donor who was the organ donor for an intestinal transplant. The V and J genes are TRBV4-3 and TRBJ1-1, with D possibly being TRBD1 (5 bases). Sequencing used unstimulated CD4+ T cells sorted from spleen or lymph node cells, obtained before transplant. The CDR3 bases are TGCGCCAGCAGCCAACGAGGGGACACTGAAGCTTTCTTT. This encodes CASSQRGDTEAFF.